The 14 T cell receptor beta chains presented below share a single source sample, sequenced in a study of T cell responses to AZD1222 COVID-19 vaccine. Assay: immunoSEQ multiplex PCR; the TCRdb copy retains only in-frame clones and omits some. The table records more than 95,000 clones, roughly nine tenths of them present only once. Sequences were derived from peripheral blood, sampled 28 days after the second AZD1222 dose. Receptor source: an adult who received the AZD1222 COVID-19 vaccine.

Notes on this clone: At one end, the junction sequence differs from germline, possibly due to a read error. The chain links TRBV4-3 to TRBJ2-1; the D is unclear. The CDR3 runs 19 residues. The germline V gene has CDR1 LGHNA and CDR2 YSLEER. The CDR3 loop is CASSQDGLLGSYSNNEQFF. The CDR3 DNA sequence: TGCGCCAGCAGCCAAGATGGGCTCCTCGGCTCCTACTCCAACAATGAGCAGTTCTTC.

The chain joins TRBV6-2 or TRBV6-3 to TRBJ1-2, with unresolved D. This CDR3 spans 13 amino acids. Germline CDR1 reads MNHEY; CDR2 reads SVGEGT. V lost 2 bases to trimming and J lost 4 bases, with 8 bases between them. The CDR3 sequence is CASSYTRGYGYTF. The CDR3 nucleotides are TGTGCCAGCAGTTACACACGGGGCTATGGCTACACCTTC.

The chain joins TRBV6-5 to TRBJ2-6; D unclear. CDR3 length: 16 amino acids. V was cut by 4 bases and J by 4 bases, with 14 bases left in between. Looked up from germline, CDR1 is MNHEY and CDR2 is SVGAGI. The CDR3 nucleotides read TGTGCCAGCAGTTCCCACGACACACCCGGGGCCAACGTCCTGACTTTC. Its translation is CASSSHDTPGANVLTF.

The chain carries TRBV10-2 and TRBJ2-4, with 9 positions matching TRBD2. Germline V lookup: CDR1 WSHSY, CDR2 SAAADI. With 1 base clipped from V and 1 base from J, the junction kept 2 bases outside the gene matches. The CDR3 sequence is 16 residues long. CDR3: CASSEWSGGAKNIQYF. CDR3 sequence (DNA): TGCGCCAGCAGTGAGTGGAGCGGGGGGGCCAAAAACATTCAGTACTTC.

The chain joins TRBV28 to TRBJ2-5; TRBD2 matches at 9 bases. The J segment lost 10 bases and the V segment lost 2 bases, leaving 2 bases of the junction unmatched. Germline loops: CDR1 MDHEN, CDR2 SYDVKM. The CDR3 is 12 residues long. CDR3 coding DNA: TGTGCCAGCAGTTTAGCTAGCGGGAACCAGTACTTC. Its protein is CASSLASGNQYF.

The V call is TRBV28, the J call TRBJ2-5, with D uncertain. Per germline, CDR1 MDHEN and CDR2 SYDVKM. The length of the CDR3 is 13 residues. V was pared by 2 bases and J by 7 bases, with 11 bases between. CDR3 sequence (DNA): TGTGCCAGCAGTTTAGGAGAAAAGGGGACCCAGTACTTC. Amino acids: CASSLGEKGTQYF.

This clone has just a few counts. CDR3 region: CASRSYSGNTIYF. The CDR3 DNA reads as TGTGCCAGCAGATCATACTCTGGAAACACCATATATTTT. This chain joins TRBV11-2 and TRBJ1-3; D ambiguous. Germline V gives CDR1 SGHAT, CDR2 FQNNGV. The germline V and J ends were trimmed by 6 bases and 0 bases, with 6 bases remaining between them. This CDR3 spans 13 amino acids. Using reference TRBV11-2 and TRBJ1-3 for the parts outside the CDR3, the full variable domain is EAGVAQSPRYKIIEKRQSVAFWCNPISGHATLYWYQQILGQGPKLLIQFQNNGVVDDSQLPKDRFSAERLKGVDSTLKIQPAKLEDSAVYLCASRSYSGNTIYFGEGSWLTVV.

DNA of the CDR3: TGTGCCAGCTCAGGCAGCTGGGAAAGTGAGCAGTTCTTC. Encoded protein: CASSGSWESEQFF. The rearrangement links TRBV18 to TRBJ2-1, with D uncertain. CDR1 KGHSH and CDR2 LQKENI come from the germline V gene. The CDR3 is made up of 13 amino acids. Trimming took 5 bases from V and 9 from J, leaving 14 bases between them.

The rearrangement links TRBV5-8 to TRBJ1-5; D not certain. Trimming shortened V by 0 bases and J by 0 bases, and 7 bases separated the two germline ends. This CDR3 contains 15 residues. The germline V gene encodes CDR1 SGHTS and CDR2 YDEGEE. CDR3 coding DNA: TGTGCCAGCAGCTTGGGCCTGGATAGCAATCAGCCCCAGCATTTT. Translated: CASSLGLDSNQPQHF.

The table lists this clone with a count of one. The chain has TRBV19 and TRBJ1-4, with D perhaps matching TRBD1 (6 bases). The germline gives CDR1 LNHDA, CDR2 SQIVND (reference sequence). V was clipped by 5 bases and J by 7 bases, with 14 bases between them. This CDR3 is built from 14 residues. The CDR3 sequence is CASSLGGGGEKLFF. CDR3 DNA: TGTGCCAGTAGTCTCGGGGGCGGCGGTGAAAAACTGTTTTTT.

The chain links TRBV5-4 to TRBJ2-1; TRBD2 matches at 13 bases. The germline V gene encodes CDR1 SGHNT and CDR2 YYREEE (reference sequence). The trim removed 4 bases at V and 7 bases at J, leaving 8 bases unmatched. The CDR3 length is 16 residues. This chain's CDR3 is CASSPGTSGIDNEQFF. In DNA, the CDR3 is TGTGCCAGCAGCCCGGGGACTAGCGGGATTGATAATGAGCAGTTCTTC. Full variable domain (rest looked up from reference TRBV5-4 and TRBJ2-1): ETGVTQSPTHLIKTRGQQVTLRCSSQSGHNTVSWYQQALGQGPQFIFQYYREEENGRGNFPPRFSGLQFPNYSSELNVNALELDDSALYLCASSPGTSGIDNEQFFGPGTRLTVL.

The J gene is TRBJ2-1, the V gene TRBV20-1; D call uncertain. This CDR3 has 11 amino acids. Trimming took 3 bases from V and 12 from J, leaving 12 bases between them. CDR1 is DFQATT and CDR2 is SNEGSKA in the germline V gene (reference sequence). The DNA of the CDR3 is TGCAGTGCTAGTAGGTCCCCTGGGCAGTTCTTC. Residues: CSASRSPGQFF.

The CDR3 bases are TGTGCCTGGAGTGTAAGGGCCGGGGAGCTGTTTTTT. It is translated as CAWSVRAGELFF. This chain uses TRBV30 with TRBJ2-2; no clear D gene. Germline CDR1 and CDR2: GTSNPN and SVGIG (reference sequence). CDR3 size: 12 residues. Trimming removed 0 bases at V and 6 bases at J, with 5 bases between.

In its sample, this clone was seen once. The chain is built from TRBV11-2 and TRBJ2-3; TRBD1 is a possible D gene (6 bases). The V gene lost 5 bases and the J gene lost 0 bases, with 12 bases spanning the gap. CDR1 is SGHAT, CDR2 FQNNGV, per germline. The length of the CDR3 is 15 residues. CDR3 coding DNA: TGTGCCAGCAGCCCTCGGACAGCTAGCACAGATACGCAGTATTTT. Translated: CASSPRTASTDTQYF.